This TCR beta chain was identified in a study of shared clonotypes between healthy human individuals. This CDR3 spans 15 amino acids. V gave up 6 bases and J gave up 5 bases, with 20 bases separating them. Germline CDR1 MDHEN, CDR2 SYDVKM. At a deep level, the assay was run. TCRdb keeps only in-frame clones here, not all; method: immunoSEQ multiplex PCR. The profile covers more than 2 million clones, with just under 95% appearing a single time and roughly 1% taken by the ten largest. As defined, naive CD8 cells were CD45RO-negative and positively selected for CCR7, with terminally differentiated effector memory CD45RA+ cells excluded.

The V and J genes are TRBV28 and TRBJ2-7, with a weak D call TRBD1 (5 bases). This TCR derives from a man aged 18 to 29 in good health. The material sequenced was naive CD8+ T cells sorted from blood. CDR3 DNA sequence: TGTGCCAGCAGCTTTTTGACAGTCTTGGGAAACGAGCAGTACTTC. This codes for CASSFLTVLGNEQYF. The full variable domain, its missing parts supplied by reference TRBV28 and TRBJ2-7, is DVKVTQSSRYLVKRTGEKVFLECVQDMDHENMFWYRQDPGLGLRLIYFSYDVKMKEKGDIPEGYSVSREKKERFSLILESASTNQTSMYLCASSFLTVLGNEQYFGPGTRLTVT.